The entry that follows covers one TCR beta chain sequence. The antigen remains unidentified. This entry comes from a study of OX40 agonist ivuxolimab in advanced cancers. Whole-study context: Ivuxolimab doses were 0.01, 0.1, 0.3, 1.5, 3 or 10 mg/kg every 2 weeks. The diagnoses of dose-escalation patients were hepatocellular carcinoma, melanoma, renal cell or head and neck cancer.

Broader study findings: Certain nonresponders likewise exhibited a low normalized T-cell clonal expansion. Those patients achieving a partial response at 0.1-3.0 mg/kg showed among the lowest clonal expansion.

The germline gives CDR1 SEHNR, CDR2 FQNEAQ (reference sequence). The length of the CDR3 is 13 residues. Trimming removed 6 bases from V and 7 bases from J, with 15 bases in between. Data came from immunoSEQ multiplex PCR; TCRdb stores just in-frame clones and leaves some out. The data show about 83,000 clones, with approximately 84% seen just once and approximately 7.4% held by the top ten. This chain uses TRBV7-9 with TRBJ1-2; TRBD1 might be the D (6 bases). This TCR came from an adult with an advanced solid tumor such as melanoma, head and neck, liver or kidney cancer. The sample was CD4+ or CD8+ T cells sorted from blood, taken in a trial of the OX40 agonist ivuxolimab. CDR3 in DNA: TGTGCCAGCAGATCCACAGGGTCTGGTGGCTACACCTTC. It codes for CASRSTGSGGYTF.